The T cell receptor beta chain under discussion was sequenced for a study of CD8 T cells in Susac syndrome. Study overall: Patients with Susac syndrome were, at the time of blood collection, therapy-naive, maintained on corticosteroids, or maintained on intravenous immunoglobulin alone. Whole-study findings and limits: Among active patients and in TEMRA cells, CD8+ clonal expansion in Susac reached its peak. The total CD8+ repertoires yielded 15 to 20 Susac-specific public clones and the CD8+ TEMRA repertoires yielded a few.

Turning to this clonotype: Its antigen is unidentified.

RNA, at roughly 0.45 to 1 ug, was reverse transcribed with random hexamers. The TCR beta CDR3 was amplified by immunoSEQ multiplex PCR across 54 Vbeta, 13 Jbeta. TCRdb recomputed calls from the immunoSEQ multiplex PCR reads with MiXCR, one row per CDR3 protein. The table lists some 110,000 distinct CDR3 sequences, 90% to 95% of them singletons. The material sequenced was CD8+ T cells from PBMCs. This clonotype was obtained from a human donor with Susac syndrome.

The CDR3 spells CSVVYGGILYEQYF. The CDR3 DNA is TGCAGCGTTGTATACGGGGGGATCCTGTACGAGCAGTACTTC. V and J are TRBV29-1 and TRBJ2-7, with 7 nucleotides matching TRBD2. The CDR3 covers 14 residues. V dropped 4 bases and J dropped 4; count of bases not matched to a gene: 10. Germline V gene data show CDR1 as SQVTM and CDR2 as ANQGSEA.